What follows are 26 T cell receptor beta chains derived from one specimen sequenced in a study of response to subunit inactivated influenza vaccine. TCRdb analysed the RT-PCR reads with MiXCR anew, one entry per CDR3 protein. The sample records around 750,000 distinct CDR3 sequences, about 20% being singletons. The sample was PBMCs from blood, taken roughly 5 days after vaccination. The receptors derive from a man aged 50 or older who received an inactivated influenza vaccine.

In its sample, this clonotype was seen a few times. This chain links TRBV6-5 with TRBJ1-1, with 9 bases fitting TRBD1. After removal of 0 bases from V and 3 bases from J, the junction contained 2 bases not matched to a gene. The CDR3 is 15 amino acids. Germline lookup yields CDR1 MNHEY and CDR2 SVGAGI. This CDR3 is CASSYSGQGHTEAFF. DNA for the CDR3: TGTGCCAGCAGTTACTCGGGACAGGGTCACACTGAAGCTTTCTTT.

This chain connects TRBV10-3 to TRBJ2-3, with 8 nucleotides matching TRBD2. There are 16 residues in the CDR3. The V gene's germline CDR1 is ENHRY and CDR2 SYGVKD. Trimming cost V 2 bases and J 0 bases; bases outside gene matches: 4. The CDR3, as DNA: TGTGCCATCAGTGAGCCGGGGGGGGACAGCACAGATACGCAGTATTTT. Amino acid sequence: CAISEPGGDSTDTQYF.

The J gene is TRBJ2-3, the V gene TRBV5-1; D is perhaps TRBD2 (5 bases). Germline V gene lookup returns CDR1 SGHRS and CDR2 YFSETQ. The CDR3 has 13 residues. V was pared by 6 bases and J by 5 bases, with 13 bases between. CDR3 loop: CASTLEGVDTQYF. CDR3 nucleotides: TGCGCCAGCACCCTAGAGGGCGTAGATACGCAGTATTTT.

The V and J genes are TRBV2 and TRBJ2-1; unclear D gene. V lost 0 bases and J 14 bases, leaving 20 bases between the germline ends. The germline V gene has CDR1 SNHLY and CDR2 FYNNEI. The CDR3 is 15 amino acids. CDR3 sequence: CASSEAMKGGLLEFF. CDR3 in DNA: TGTGCCAGCAGTGAAGCGATGAAGGGCGGTCTTTTGGAGTTCTTC. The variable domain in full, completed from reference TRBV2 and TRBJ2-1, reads EPEVTQTPSHQVTQMGQEVILRCVPISNHLYFYWYRQILGQKVEFLVSFYNNEISEKSEIFDDQFSVERPDGSNFTLKIRSTKLEDSAMYFCASSEAMKGGLLEFFGPGTRLTVL.

The CDR3 reads CASSQEVARFNTGELFF. The CDR3 region has the DNA TGTGCCAGCAGCCAAGAGGTCGCCAGATTTAACACCGGGGAGCTGTTTTTT. The J gene is TRBJ2-2, the V gene TRBV4-2; D call uncertain. This CDR3 region has 17 residues. With 0 bases removed from V and 2 bases from J, the gap between germline ends came to 13 bases. Germline V gene lookup returns CDR1 LGHNA and CDR2 YNFKEQ.

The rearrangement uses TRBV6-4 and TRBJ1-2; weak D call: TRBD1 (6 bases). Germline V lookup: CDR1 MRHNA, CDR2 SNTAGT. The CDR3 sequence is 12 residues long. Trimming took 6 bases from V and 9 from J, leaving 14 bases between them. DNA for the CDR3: TGTGCCAGCAGCGCTACAGGGATCCGCTACACCTTC. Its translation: CASSATGIRYTF.

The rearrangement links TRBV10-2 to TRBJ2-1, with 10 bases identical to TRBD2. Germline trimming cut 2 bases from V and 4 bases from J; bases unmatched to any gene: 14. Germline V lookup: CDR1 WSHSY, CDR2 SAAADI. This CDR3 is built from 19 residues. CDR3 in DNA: TGCGCCAGCAGTGAGGCGGGTTGGGTAGCGGGGGGTTCGTACAATGAGCAGTTCTTC. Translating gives CASSEAGWVAGGSYNEQFF.

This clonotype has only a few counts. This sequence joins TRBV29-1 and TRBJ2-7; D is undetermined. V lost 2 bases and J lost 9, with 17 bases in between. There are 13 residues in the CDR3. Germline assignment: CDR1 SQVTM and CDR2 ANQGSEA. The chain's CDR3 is CSVESPNGRWQYF. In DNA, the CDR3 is TGCAGCGTTGAAAGTCCGAACGGAAGGTGGCAGTACTTC.

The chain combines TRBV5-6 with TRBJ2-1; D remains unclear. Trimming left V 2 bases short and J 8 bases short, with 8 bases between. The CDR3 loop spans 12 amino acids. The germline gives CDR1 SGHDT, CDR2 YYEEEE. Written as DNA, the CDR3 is TGTGCCAGCAGCTTCGGGTCGGATGAGCAGTTCTTC. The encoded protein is CASSFGSDEQFF.

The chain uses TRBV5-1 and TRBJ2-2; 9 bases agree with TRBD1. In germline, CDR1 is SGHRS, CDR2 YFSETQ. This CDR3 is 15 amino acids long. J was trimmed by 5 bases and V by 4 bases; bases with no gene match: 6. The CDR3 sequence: CASSQQGARTGELFF. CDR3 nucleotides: TGCGCCAGCAGCCAACAGGGGGCGCGTACCGGGGAGCTGTTTTTT.

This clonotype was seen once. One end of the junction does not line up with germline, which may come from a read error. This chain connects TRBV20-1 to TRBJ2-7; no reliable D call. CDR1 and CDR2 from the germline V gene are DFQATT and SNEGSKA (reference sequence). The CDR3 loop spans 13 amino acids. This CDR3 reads CSATPSFPHRPHF. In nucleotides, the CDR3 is TGCAGTGCTACCCCTTCTTTTCCTCACCGCCCCCACTTC.

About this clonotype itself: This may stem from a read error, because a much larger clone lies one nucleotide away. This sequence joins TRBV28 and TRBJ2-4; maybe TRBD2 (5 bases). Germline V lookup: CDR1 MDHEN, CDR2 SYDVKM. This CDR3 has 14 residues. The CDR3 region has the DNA TGTGCCAGCAGTCCTAGGCTAGCCAAAAACATTCACTACTTC. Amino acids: CASSPRLAKNIHYF.

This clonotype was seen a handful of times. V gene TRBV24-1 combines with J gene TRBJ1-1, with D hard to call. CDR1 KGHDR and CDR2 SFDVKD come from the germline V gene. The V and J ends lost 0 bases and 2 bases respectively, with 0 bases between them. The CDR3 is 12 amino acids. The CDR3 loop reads CATSDLNTEAFF. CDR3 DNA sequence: TGTGCCACCAGTGATTTGAACACTGAAGCTTTCTTT.

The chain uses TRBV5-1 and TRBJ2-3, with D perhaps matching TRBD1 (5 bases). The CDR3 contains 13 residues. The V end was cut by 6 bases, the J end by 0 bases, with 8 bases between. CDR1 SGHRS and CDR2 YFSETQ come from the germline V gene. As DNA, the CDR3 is TGCGCCAGCACGACAGTTAGCACAGATACGCAGTATTTT. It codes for CASTTVSTDTQYF.

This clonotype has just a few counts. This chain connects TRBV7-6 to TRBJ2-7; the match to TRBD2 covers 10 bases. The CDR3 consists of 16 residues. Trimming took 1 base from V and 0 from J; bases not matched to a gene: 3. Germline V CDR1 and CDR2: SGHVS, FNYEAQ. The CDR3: CASSLEASGSSYEQYF. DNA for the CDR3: TGTGCCAGCAGCTTAGAGGCTAGCGGGAGCTCCTACGAGCAGTACTTC. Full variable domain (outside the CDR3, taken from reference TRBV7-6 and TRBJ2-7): GAGVSQSPRYKVTKRGQDVALRCDPISGHVSLYWYRQALGQGPEFLTYFNYEAQQDKSGLPNDRFSAERPEGSISTLTIQRTEQRDSAMYRCASSLEASGSSYEQYFGPGTRLTVT.

CDR3 sequence (DNA): TGTGCCTGGAGGAACCCCAGGAGCTCCTACGAGCAGTACTTC. Its protein is CAWRNPRSSYEQYF. The rearrangement uses TRBV30 and TRBJ2-7, with D unclear. Looked up from germline, CDR1 is GTSNPN and CDR2 is SVGIG (reference sequence). CDR3 length equals 14 residues. The V end lost 3 bases, the J end lost 0 bases, and 12 bases lay between the germline ends.

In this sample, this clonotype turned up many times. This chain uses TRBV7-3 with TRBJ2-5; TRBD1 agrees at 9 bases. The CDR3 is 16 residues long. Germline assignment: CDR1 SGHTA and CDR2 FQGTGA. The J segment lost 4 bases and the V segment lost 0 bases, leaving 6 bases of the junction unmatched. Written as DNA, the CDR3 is TGTGCCAGCAGCTTAACATCGGGACAGGGAAGAGAGACCCAGTACTTC. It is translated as CASSLTSGQGRETQYF.

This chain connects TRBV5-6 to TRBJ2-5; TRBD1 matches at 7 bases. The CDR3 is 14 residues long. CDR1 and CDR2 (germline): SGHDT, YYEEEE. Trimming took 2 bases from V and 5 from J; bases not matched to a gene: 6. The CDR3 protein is CASSFQQGTETQYF. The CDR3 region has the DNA TGTGCCAGCAGCTTCCAACAGGGGACCGAGACCCAGTACTTC.

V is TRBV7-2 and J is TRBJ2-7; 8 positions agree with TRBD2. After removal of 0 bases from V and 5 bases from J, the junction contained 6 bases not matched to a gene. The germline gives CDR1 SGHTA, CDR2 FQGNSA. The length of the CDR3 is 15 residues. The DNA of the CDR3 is TGTGCCAGCAGCTTAGCGGTAATAGCGGGGAACGAGCAGTACTTC. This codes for CASSLAVIAGNEQYF.

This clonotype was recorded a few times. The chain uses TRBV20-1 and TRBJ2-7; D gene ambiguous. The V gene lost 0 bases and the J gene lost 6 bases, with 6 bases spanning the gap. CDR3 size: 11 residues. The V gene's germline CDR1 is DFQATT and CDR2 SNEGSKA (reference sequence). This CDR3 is CSARDRLEQYF. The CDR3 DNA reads TGCAGTGCTAGAGATCGGCTCGAGCAGTACTTC.

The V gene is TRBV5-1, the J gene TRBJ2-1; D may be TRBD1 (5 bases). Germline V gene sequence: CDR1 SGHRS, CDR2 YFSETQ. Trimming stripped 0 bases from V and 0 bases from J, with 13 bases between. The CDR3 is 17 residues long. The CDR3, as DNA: TGCGCCAGCAGCTTGGATCAATTCGACAGCTCCTACAATGAGCAGTTCTTC. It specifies CASSLDQFDSSYNEQFF.

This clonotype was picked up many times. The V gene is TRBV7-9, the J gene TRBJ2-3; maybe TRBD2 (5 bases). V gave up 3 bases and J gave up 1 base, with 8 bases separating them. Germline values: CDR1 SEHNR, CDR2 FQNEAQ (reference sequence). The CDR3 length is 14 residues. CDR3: CASSLRVGTDTQYF. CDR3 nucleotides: TGTGCCAGCAGCTTGCGGGTGGGCACAGATACGCAGTATTTT.

CDR3 bases: TGTGCCAGTAGTAAGCGGGAACGGGATGAGCAGTTCTTC. This encodes CASSKRERDEQFF. The chain combines TRBV19 with TRBJ2-1; TRBD2 agrees at 7 bases. The CDR3 runs 13 residues. Trimming cost V 4 bases and J 8 bases; bases outside gene matches: 5. Looked up from germline, CDR1 is LNHDA and CDR2 is SQIVND (reference sequence).

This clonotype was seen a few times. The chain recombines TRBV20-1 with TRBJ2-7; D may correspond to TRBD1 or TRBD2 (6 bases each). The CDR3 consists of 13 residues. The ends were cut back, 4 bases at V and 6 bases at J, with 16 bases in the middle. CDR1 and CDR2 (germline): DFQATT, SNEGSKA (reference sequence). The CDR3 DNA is TGCAGTGCTATGGGGGGCTCCTACCTCGAGCAGTACTTC. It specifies CSAMGGSYLEQYF.

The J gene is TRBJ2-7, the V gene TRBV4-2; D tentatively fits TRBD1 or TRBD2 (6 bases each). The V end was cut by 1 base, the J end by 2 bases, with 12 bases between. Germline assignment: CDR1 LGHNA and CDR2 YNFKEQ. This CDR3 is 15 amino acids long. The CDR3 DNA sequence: TGTGCCAGCAGCCAAGGCGGGGCAGGGGCCTACGAGCAGTACTTC. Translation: CASSQGGAGAYEQYF.

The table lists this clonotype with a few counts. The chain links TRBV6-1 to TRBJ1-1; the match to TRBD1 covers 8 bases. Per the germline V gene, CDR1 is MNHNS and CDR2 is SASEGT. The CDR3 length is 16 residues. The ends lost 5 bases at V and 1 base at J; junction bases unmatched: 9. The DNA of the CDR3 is TGTGCCAGCAGTCCCCGCGGACAGGGCTGGAACACTGAAGCTTTCTTT. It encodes CASSPRGQGWNTEAFF.